This TCR beta chain was obtained from a study of long-term antiretroviral therapy in people with HIV. All participants with HIV were treated in the United States. Until DNA extraction, the samples held between 1-10 million cryopreserved PBMC. General study results and limits: Against controls, HIV repertoires showed narrower ranges of CDR3 length.

Sequencing relied on immunoSEQ assay v3.0, run at survey level. Sequencing of each sample targeted about 40,000-50,000 T-cell genomes. The method was immunoSEQ multiplex PCR; TCRdb's version includes in-frame clones alone and lacks a portion of them. The sample holds under 30,000 clones; approximately 90% are singletons and the top ten take around 4%. This clone has just one count. Its antigen is unidentified. The origin of this receptor is a woman aged 25 to 39 with HIV. The specimen comprised unsorted PBMCs, sampled 1.9 years after starting antiretroviral therapy.

DNA for the CDR3: TGTGCCAGCAGTCACCTGGGCGGTTTGAACGAGCAGTACGTC. Its protein is CASSHLGGLNEQYV. The rearrangement links TRBV5-5 to TRBJ2-7; no reliable D call. Germline lookup yields CDR1 SGHKS and CDR2 YYEKEE (reference sequence). CDR3 size: 14 residues. V was cut by 5 bases and J by 5 bases, with 17 bases left in between.